This T cell receptor beta chain was identified during a study of blood T cells in healthy people across ages. Points on this clonotype: Its antigen is still unknown.

It was with a sample-barcoded 5' primer and a J-beta primer mix that a second PCR of about 7 to 12 cycles was run. TCRdb re-called the 5' RACE reads through MiXCR, storing one row per CDR3 protein. Here the sample spans some 1.6 million distinct CDR3 sequences, about 31% being singletons. Study results and limitations: PBMCs left unsorted prevented a conclusive naive versus antigen-experienced comparison.

The J segment lost 1 base and the V segment lost 5 bases, leaving 5 bases of the junction unmatched. This CDR3 is built from 14 residues. Germline CDR1 is DFQATT and CDR2 is SNEGSKA (reference sequence). V gene TRBV20-1 combines with J gene TRBJ2-5; 9 nucleotides match TRBD2. The clonotype was recovered from a woman aged 25-40 years in good health. Sequences were obtained from blood. The CDR3 here is CSARLADGQETQYF. CDR3 bases: TGCAGTGCTCGACTAGCGGACGGCCAAGAGACCCAGTACTTC.